The T cell receptor beta chain described here comes from a study of T cell changes during pregnancy in multiple sclerosis. CDR3 length: 11 residues. Trimming removed 1 base at V and 7 bases at J, with 5 bases between. Germline V gene lookup returns CDR1 GTSNPN and CDR2 SVGIG (reference sequence). The table came from immunoSEQ multiplex PCR; TCRdb's copy has only in-frame clones and leaves some out. The repertoire holds tens of thousands of clones, with around 93% as singletons. V and J are TRBV30 and TRBJ2-1; D gene ambiguous. The sample here was CD8+ T cells from peripheral blood mononuclear cells, taken in the second trimester of pregnancy. The clonotype comes from a female donor with multiple sclerosis, enrolled in a pregnancy study. The CDR3 region is CAWSGQNEQFF. Here the CDR3 DNA reads TGTGCCTGGAGTGGGCAGAATGAGCAGTTCTTC. The full variable domain, rest sourced from reference TRBV30 and TRBJ2-1, is SQTIHQWPATLVQPVGSPLSLECTVEGTSNPNLYWYRQAAGRGLQLLFYSVGIGQISSEVPQNLSASRPQDRQFILSSKKLLLSDSGFYLCAWSGQNEQFFGPGTRLTVL.